This T cell receptor (beta chain) derives from a study of T cells in women clearing cervical HPV infection. In the study overall: Cases were women with histologically confirmed HPV16-related CIN3 or worse, including a couple of invasive cancers. General study points: Richness differences could reflect unmeasured T-cell content per sample. Repertoire richness, not evenness, was significantly elevated in CIN3+ cases versus controls.

CDR1 and CDR2 (germline): DFQATT, SNEGSKA (reference sequence). The CDR3 is 14 residues long. V shed 5 bases, J shed 3 bases, and the junction held 6 bases outside the gene matches. Worth noting for this clone: Its antigen is still unknown. Read sequence stops 3 residues before the CDR3 end, and the germline J gene provides the missing end.

Cervical HPV DNA detected by MY09/MY11 PCR, typed by dot-blot. Generated by immunoSEQ multiplex PCR, the TCRdb table keeps only in-frame clones and is missing some. The sample features some 46,000 clones, with 35% to 45% in its top ten. The sequencing sample was made of blood buffy coat. The V call is TRBV20-1, the J call TRBJ2-5, with 10 bases fitting TRBD2. The TCR originated in a woman between 18 and 70 years old with a cervical HPV16 infection that either progressed to CIN3+ or cleared (not recorded which). The DNA read from the CDR3 is TGCAGTGCTGCGGGGAGCGGGAGGGAAGAGACC. The encoded protein is CSAAGSGREET. The whole CDR3 region reads CSAAGSGREETQYF.